These T cell receptor beta chains were read from a single sample in a study of molecular identifiers for immune sequencing clone quantification. TCRdb fed the PCR reads into MiXCR, producing one record per CDR3 protein. The sample records more than 450,000 distinct CDR3 sequences, around 21% being singletons. The sequencing sample was made of naive CD8+ T cells from blood, with Jurkat cell RNA spiked in. Receptor source: a human donor in good health. Some libraries in this study had Jurkat cell RNA spiked in. Each CDR3 is given without its conserved first and last residue. Each record gives: J gene, V gene, CDR3 length, CDR3 protein.

>TRBJ1-1|TRBV29-1|11
SVEETANTEAF
>TRBJ2-6|TRBV15|15
ATSRPKTSSGANVLT
>TRBJ2-3|TRBV14|16
ASSQDFGLAESTDTQY
>TRBJ2-7|TRBV3-1|14
ASSQALGMAAYEQY
>TRBJ2-2|TRBV29-1|11
SAQLTVSGELF
>TRBJ2-7|TRBV2|11
ASRGGDSYEQY
>TRBJ2-1|TRBV6-6|14
ATKIPGTAESNEQF
>TRBJ2-7|TRBV5-4|12
ASSPTGGTYEQY
>TRBJ1-1|TRBV7-9|11
ASSNDRVPEAS
>TRBJ2-7|TRBV27|12
ASSSADRPYEQY
>TRBJ2-7|TRBV12-3/TRBV12-4|13
ASSLSVGDTCEQY
>TRBJ1-1|TRBV5-5|12
ASSPGAPGTEAF
>TRBJ2-7|TRBV6-5|13
ASSTLGTGIHEQY
>TRBJ1-1|TRBV12-3/TRBV12-4|13
ASMDPHGTGPEAF
>TRBJ2-5|TRBV3-1|12
ASSQESGGETQY
>TRBJ2-7|TRBV7-9|13
ASSSGQGSGYEQY
>TRBJ2-1|TRBV18|11
ASSPAGVGEQF
>TRBJ2-3|TRBV6-6|13
ASILTAGGPDTQY
>TRBJ2-3|TRBV9|12
ASGPGLVSDTQY
>TRBJ2-6|TRBV20-1|12
SAGGVTGANVLT
>TRBJ2-7|TRBV20-1|10
SAPGPTAEQY
>TRBJ2-3|TRBV19|14
ASRPRAGVIPDTQY
>TRBJ1-1|TRBV6-5|11
ASSYGKNTEAF
>TRBJ2-7|TRBV6-5|12
ASSPTSVDYEQY
>TRBJ1-4|TRBV28|10
ASTRVSEKLF
>TRBJ2-1|TRBV27|14
ASSLLFAASYNEQF